A selection of T cell receptor beta chains follows, all from one sample in a study of T cells after yellow fever vaccination. TCRdb used MiXCR to reprocess the 5' RACE reads, holding one entry per CDR3 protein. Found here are a few hundred thousand distinct CDR3 sequences, about 7% of them singletons; the top ten hold over 0.65%. The sequencing here drew on CD4+ T cells sorted from PBMCs, taken 15 days after the yellow fever booster vaccination. The receptors stem from a man between 25 and 39 years old who received the YFV17D yellow fever vaccine. The CDR3 runs from the conserved cysteine through the conserved F or W. The D gene is left open where the match is weak. Clone sizes are given selectively: once, few, many, or a class where the clone is expanded.

clone size: .
J gene: TRBJ2-1
V gene: TRBV15
D gene: .
CDR3 protein: CATSREKDSGETEQFF
CDR3 DNA: TGTGCCACCAGCAGAGAAAAGGACTCGGGGGAGACTGAGCAGTTCTTC

clone size: .
J gene: TRBJ2-3
V gene: TRBV11-2
D gene: .
CDR3 protein: CASSPLTLIHGTDTQYF
CDR3 DNA: TGTGCCAGCAGCCCTCTTACACTAATCCACGGCACAGATACGCAGTATTTT

clone size: .
J gene: TRBJ1-2
V gene: TRBV29-1
D gene: .
CDR3 protein: CSVAPDGNYGYTF
CDR3 DNA: TGCAGCGTTGCCCCGGACGGGAACTATGGCTACACCTTC

clone size: few
J gene: TRBJ2-7
V gene: TRBV7-9
D gene: .
CDR3 protein: CASSMSGPAGNEQYF
CDR3 DNA: TGTGCCAGCAGCATGTCGGGCCCTGCGGGGAACGAGCAGTACTTC

clone size: .
J gene: TRBJ2-1
V gene: TRBV14
D gene: .
CDR3 protein: CASSQLRGVTYNEQFF
CDR3 DNA: TGTGCCAGCAGCCAGCTAAGGGGGGTCACCTACAATGAGCAGTTCTTC

clone size: many
J gene: TRBJ2-2
V gene: TRBV6-6
D gene: .
CDR3 protein: CASYVSGELFF
CDR3 DNA: TGTGCCAGCTATGTCTCGGGGGAGCTGTTTTTT

clone size: many
J gene: TRBJ2-7
V gene: TRBV5-1
D gene: TRBD1
CDR3 protein: CASSTAGQGGYEQYF
CDR3 DNA: TGCGCCAGCAGCACCGCGGGACAGGGTGGATACGAGCAGTACTTC

clone size: few
J gene: TRBJ2-5
V gene: TRBV19
D gene: .
CDR3 protein: CASSKTGLSQETQYF
CDR3 DNA: TGTGCCAGTAGTAAGACGGGACTCAGCCAAGAGACCCAGTACTTC

clone size: few
J gene: TRBJ2-1
V gene: TRBV15
D gene: .
CDR3 protein: CATSRDNGEQFF
CDR3 DNA: TGTGCCACCAGCAGAGATAATGGTGAGCAGTTCTTC

clone size: few
J gene: TRBJ2-1
V gene: TRBV20-1
D gene: TRBD2
CDR3 protein: CSARVGTRGSYNEQFF
CDR3 DNA: TGCAGTGCTAGGGTTGGGACTAGAGGCTCCTACAATGAGCAGTTCTTC

clone size: many
J gene: TRBJ2-7
V gene: TRBV5-5
D gene: TRBD2
CDR3 protein: CASSLVASGSSNYEQYF
CDR3 DNA: TGTGCCAGCAGCTTGGTAGCTAGCGGGAGCTCCAACTACGAGCAGTACTTC

clone size: many
J gene: TRBJ2-5
V gene: TRBV9
D gene: TRBD2
CDR3 protein: CASSVSAGPQETQYF
CDR3 DNA: TGTGCCAGCAGCGTATCAGCGGGACCGCAAGAGACCCAGTACTTC

clone size: many
J gene: TRBJ2-3
V gene: TRBV7-3
D gene: TRBD2
CDR3 protein: CASSLMGGEDTQYF
CDR3 DNA: TGTGCCAGCAGCTTAATGGGGGGGGAAGATACGCAGTATTTT

clone size: .
J gene: TRBJ2-7
V gene: TRBV24-1
D gene: .
CDR3 protein: CATTELGDEQYF
CDR3 DNA: TGTGCCACTACCGAATTGGGTGACGAGCAGTACTTC

clone size: many
J gene: TRBJ2-2
V gene: TRBV7-9
D gene: .
CDR3 protein: CASSSGPPNTGELFF
CDR3 DNA: TGTGCCAGCAGCTCAGGCCCGCCGAACACCGGGGAGCTGTTTTTT

clone size: few
J gene: TRBJ2-3
V gene: TRBV15
D gene: .
CDR3 protein: CATSRDQLFTDTQYF
CDR3 DNA: TGTGCCACCAGCAGAGATCAGCTGTTCACAGATACGCAGTATTTT

clone size: many
J gene: TRBJ2-3
V gene: TRBV28
D gene: TRBD2
CDR3 protein: CASQSSGGTDTQYF
CDR3 DNA: TGTGCCAGCCAGTCTAGCGGGGGCACAGATACGCAGTATTTT

clone size: many
J gene: TRBJ1-6
V gene: TRBV14
D gene: .
CDR3 protein: CASSRKGSPLHF
CDR3 DNA: TGTGCCAGCAGCCGGAAAGGATCACCCCTCCACTTT

clone size: .
J gene: TRBJ2-2
V gene: TRBV27
D gene: TRBD1
CDR3 protein: CASSFRDRAVGELFF
CDR3 DNA: TGTGCCAGCAGTTTCCGGGACAGGGCTGTCGGGGAGCTGTTTTTT

clone size: .
J gene: TRBJ2-2
V gene: TRBV7-9
D gene: .
CDR3 protein: CASSFRTFAGELFF
CDR3 DNA: TGTGCCAGCAGCTTTAGGACTTTTGCCGGGGAGCTGTTTTTT

clone size: few
J gene: TRBJ2-1
V gene: TRBV27
D gene: .
CDR3 protein: CASSKSTSGLNEQFF
CDR3 DNA: TGTGCCAGCAGTAAATCAACCTCGGGGCTCAATGAGCAGTTCTTC

clone size: few
J gene: TRBJ1-1
V gene: TRBV6-5
D gene: TRBD1
CDR3 protein: CASRGTGDTEAFF
CDR3 DNA: TGTGCCAGCAGAGGGACAGGGGACACTGAAGCTTTCTTT

clone size: many
J gene: TRBJ2-4
V gene: TRBV7-2
D gene: .
CDR3 protein: CASSAPSKNIQYF
CDR3 DNA: TGTGCCAGCAGCGCACCCTCCAAAAACATTCAGTACTTC

clone size: .
J gene: TRBJ2-2
V gene: TRBV7-9
D gene: .
CDR3 protein: CASSSQPNTGELFF
CDR3 DNA: TGTGCCAGCAGCTCACAACCGAACACCGGGGAGCTGTTTTTT

clone size: .
J gene: TRBJ2-5
V gene: TRBV7-8
D gene: .
CDR3 protein: CASIQGSGTSGTQYF
CDR3 DNA: TGTGCCAGTATCCAGGGCTCGGGTACATCAGGGACCCAGTACTTC

clone size: few
J gene: TRBJ2-3
V gene: TRBV7-2
D gene: .
CDR3 protein: CASSSFQLRDTQYF
CDR3 DNA: TGTGCCAGCAGCTCCTTCCAATTGCGAGATACGCAGTATTTT

clone size: few
J gene: TRBJ2-5
V gene: TRBV12-3/TRBV12-4
D gene: .
CDR3 protein: CASSRQSNMGTQYF
CDR3 DNA: TGTGCCAGCTCTAGACAGTCGAATATGGGGACCCAGTACTTC

clone size: few
J gene: TRBJ2-7
V gene: TRBV29-1
D gene: .
CDR3 protein: CSVEKGRAYEQYF
CDR3 DNA: TGCAGCGTTGAAAAGGGCAGGGCCTACGAGCAGTACTTC

clone size: .
J gene: TRBJ2-7
V gene: TRBV5-5
D gene: .
CDR3 protein: CASSLSRWDTSYEQYF
CDR3 DNA: TGTGCCAGCAGCTTGTCAAGATGGGACACCTCCTACGAGCAGTACTTC

clone size: many
J gene: TRBJ2-7
V gene: TRBV7-8
D gene: .
CDR3 protein: CASSRRTDFRGEQYF
CDR3 DNA: TGTGCCAGCAGCCGCCGGACAGACTTTCGTGGGGAGCAGTACTTC